This T cell receptor beta chain was identified during a study of blood T cells in healthy people across ages. Using a J-beta primer mix together with a sample-barcoded 5' primer, a second PCR was run for about 7 to 12 cycles. Each CDR3 protein is one row after TCRdb ran MiXCR on the 5' RACE reads. This table has some 1,800,000 distinct CDR3 sequences, roughly 43% appearing once. This clonotype was seen a few times. The sample, around 10 milliliters of peripheral blood, was drawn from each donor. No fewer than 6 micrograms of total RNA were isolated from every sample. This TCR was recovered from a human donor in good health. The specimen was blood.

The CDR3 is CASSPGQGPMAQYF. The DNA for the CDR3 is TGTGCCAGCAGTCCGGGACAGGGCCCTATGGCGCAGTATTTT. The chain recombines TRBV12-3 or TRBV12-4 with TRBJ2-3, with 9 bases fitting TRBD1. There are 14 residues in the CDR3. The J segment lost 10 bases and the V segment lost 5 bases, leaving 10 bases of the junction unmatched.